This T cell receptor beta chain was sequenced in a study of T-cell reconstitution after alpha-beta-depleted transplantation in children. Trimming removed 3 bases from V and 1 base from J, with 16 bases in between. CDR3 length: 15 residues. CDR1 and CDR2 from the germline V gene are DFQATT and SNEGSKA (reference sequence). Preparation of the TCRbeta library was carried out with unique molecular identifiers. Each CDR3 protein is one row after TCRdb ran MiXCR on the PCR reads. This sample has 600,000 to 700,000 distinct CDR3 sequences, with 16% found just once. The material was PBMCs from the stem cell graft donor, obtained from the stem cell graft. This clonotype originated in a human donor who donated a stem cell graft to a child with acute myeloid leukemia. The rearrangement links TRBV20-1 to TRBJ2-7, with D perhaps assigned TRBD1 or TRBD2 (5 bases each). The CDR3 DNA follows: TGCAGTGCTAGCGCGTTAGCGACAGCGTCCTACGAGCAGTACTTC. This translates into CSASALATASYEQYF.